The rows below give T cell receptor beta chains drawn from one sample of a study of post-analysis software for immune sequencing data. A single record per CDR3 protein comes from TCRdb applying MiXCR to the PCR reads. The data show approximately 150,000 distinct CDR3 sequences, with over 25% seen just once and approximately 1.5% held by the top ten. Sequences were obtained from blood. The receptor source for this set is a girl aged 10 to 17 with multiple sclerosis. Each CDR3 is given with its conserved first and last residue. The order of the fields is CDR3 DNA, CDR3 protein, V gene, D gene, J gene, clone size. D genes are given only for firm matches. Only some rows state a clone size, as once, few, many or a class for expanded clones.

DNA: TGTGCCAGCAGTTTATCCGCGAGCTCCTACGAGCAGTACTTC
CDR3: CASSLSASSYEQYF
V: TRBV27
D: -
J: TRBJ2-7
size: -

DNA: TGTGCCAGCAGCTCCAGTGAGACAGCTACGGCGGACTACGAGCAGTACTTC
CDR3: CASSSSETATADYEQYF
V: TRBV7-9
D: -
J: TRBJ2-7
size: many

DNA: TGTGCCAGCAGCCAAGAGGACAGGGCTGAGCAGTTCTTC
CDR3: CASSQEDRAEQFF
V: TRBV4-2
D: TRBD1
J: TRBJ2-1
size: many

DNA: TGTGCCAGCAGCTTAGGGACAGGGGACCAAGAGACCCAGTACTTC
CDR3: CASSLGTGDQETQYF
V: TRBV7-9
D: TRBD1
J: TRBJ2-5
size: many

DNA: TGCAGTGCTAGAGCTACGTATGGCTACACCTTC
CDR3: CSARATYGYTF
V: TRBV20-1
D: -
J: TRBJ1-2
size: few

DNA: TGCAGCGTTCAGGACAGCGGCTACGAGCAGTACTTC
CDR3: CSVQDSGYEQYF
V: TRBV29-1
D: -
J: TRBJ2-7
size: many

DNA: TGTGCCAGCAAGGTAGACGGTATTAGAGGCAATCAGCCCCAGCATTTT
CDR3: CASKVDGIRGNQPQHF
V: TRBV6-5
D: -
J: TRBJ1-5
size: -

DNA: TGTGCCAGCAGTTCTCGGGGCTCGGGTAACTATGGCTACACCTTC
CDR3: CASSSRGSGNYGYTF
V: TRBV28
D: -
J: TRBJ1-2
size: few

DNA: TGTGCCAGCACTACAGGGGGATATGAGACCCAGTACTTC
CDR3: CASTTGGYETQYF
V: TRBV6-5
D: TRBD1
J: TRBJ2-5
size: many

DNA: TGCAGTGCTAGTACCGGGACTAGCGGGAACCACTACAATGAGCAGTTCTTC
CDR3: CSASTGTSGNHYNEQFF
V: TRBV20-1
D: TRBD2
J: TRBJ2-1
size: few

DNA: TGTAGAGGACTGGGGACGATACTAAACACTGAAGCTTTCTTT
CDR3: CRGLGTILNTEAFF
V: TRBV9
D: -
J: TRBJ1-1
size: -

DNA: TGTGCCAGCAGGTTGGGTAGCTATGGCTACACCTTC
CDR3: CASRLGSYGYTF
V: TRBV27
D: -
J: TRBJ1-2
size: -

DNA: TGCGCCAGCAGCCGCGGACTCTATGGCTACACCTTC
CDR3: CASSRGLYGYTF
V: TRBV5-1
D: -
J: TRBJ1-2
size: many

DNA: TGTGCCGGCAGGGGTATAGCGGGAGGGCCCGAGATAAGAACAGATACGCAGTATTTT
CDR3: CAGRGIAGGPEIRTDTQYF
V: TRBV12-3/TRBV12-4
D: TRBD2
J: TRBJ2-3
size: few

DNA: TGCGCCAGCAGCCCCGACCCATCCCCCATGAACACTGAAGCTTTCTTT
CDR3: CASSPDPSPMNTEAFF
V: TRBV5-1
D: -
J: TRBJ1-1
size: many

DNA: TGTGCCAGCAGCTGGGACCGCGGGAGGGAAAATGAGCAGTTCTTC
CDR3: CASSWDRGRENEQFF
V: TRBV7-2
D: TRBD2
J: TRBJ2-1
size: many

DNA: TGCGCCAGCAGCGCGGGGACTAGCGGGAACCATGAGCAGTTCTTC
CDR3: CASSAGTSGNHEQFF
V: TRBV5-1
D: TRBD2
J: TRBJ2-1
size: -

DNA: TGTGCCAGCAGCTCAGGGGCCACCCTCCAAGAGACCCAGTACTTC
CDR3: CASSSGATLQETQYF
V: TRBV11-2
D: -
J: TRBJ2-5
size: many

DNA: TGCGCCAGCAGCTTGGTGTCGGAAAATGAAAAACTGTTTTTT
CDR3: CASSLVSENEKLFF
V: TRBV5-1
D: -
J: TRBJ1-4
size: few

DNA: TGTGCCAGCAGCCATGGACTTGAGCTCGACGAGTACAATGAGCAGTTCTTC
CDR3: CASSHGLELDEYNEQFF
V: TRBV7-9
D: -
J: TRBJ2-1
size: many

DNA: TGCAGCGCCGGAAGCGCCCCGGGGGAGCAGTACTTC
CDR3: CSAGSAPGEQYF
V: TRBV29-1
D: -
J: TRBJ2-7
size: few

DNA: TGCGCCAGCAGCTTGGATGGGGGAGGGACAGATACGCAGTATTTT
CDR3: CASSLDGGGTDTQYF
V: TRBV5-1
D: TRBD2
J: TRBJ2-3
size: many

DNA: TGTGCCAGCTCCCGCGGCGGGACAGGGAGGTACGAGCAGTACTTC
CDR3: CASSRGGTGRYEQYF
V: TRBV18
D: TRBD1
J: TRBJ2-7
size: -

DNA: TGCAGCGTCATAAGGACAGGGGGAACAGAGCAGTACTTC
CDR3: CSVIRTGGTEQYF
V: TRBV29-1
D: TRBD1
J: TRBJ2-7
size: many

DNA: TGTGCCAGCAGTTCGGTGGGCACTGAAGCTTTCTTT
CDR3: CASSSVGTEAFF
V: TRBV6-1
D: -
J: TRBJ1-1
size: few

DNA: TGTGCCAGCAACTTGGGCGGGACAGAAAATGAGCAGTTCTTC
CDR3: CASNLGGTENEQFF
V: TRBV7-2
D: -
J: TRBJ2-1
size: few

DNA: TGTGCCAGCAGCTTAACGGCTGGCTCCTACGAGCAGTACTTC
CDR3: CASSLTAGSYEQYF
V: TRBV7-9
D: -
J: TRBJ2-7
size: few

DNA: TGTGCCGGCAGTTTGGGAAATACGCAGTATTTT
CDR3: CAGSLGNTQYF
V: TRBV27
D: -
J: TRBJ2-3
size: -

DNA: TGCGCCAGCAGCCACCGCACATCGGAAGGGGGCGCCGGGCTCGGCTACACCTTC
CDR3: CASSHRTSEGGAGLGYTF
V: TRBV4-1
D: TRBD1
J: TRBJ1-2
size: many

DNA: TGTGCCAGCAGTTCCGAGACTAGCGGCTACGAGGAGCAGTACTTC
CDR3: CASSSETSGYEEQYF
V: TRBV28
D: TRBD2
J: TRBJ2-5
size: few

DNA: TGTGCCAGCACCCACTCCGGGACTAGCGGGTATCCTCCCTACGAGCAGTACTTC
CDR3: CASTHSGTSGYPPYEQYF
V: TRBV12-3/TRBV12-4
D: TRBD2
J: TRBJ2-7
size: few

DNA: TGTGCCAGCAGTTTGGCGCTAAGGGTGTCGGGCTACACCTTC
CDR3: CASSLALRVSGYTF
V: TRBV28
D: -
J: TRBJ1-2
size: -

DNA: TGTGCCAGCAGCTTAATCGCGGGAGGAGAGGGAAATGAGCAGTTCTTC
CDR3: CASSLIAGGEGNEQFF
V: TRBV7-8
D: TRBD2
J: TRBJ2-1
size: -

DNA: TGTGCCAGCAGCCAAGACACGAGCACTTCCGAGCAGTACTTC
CDR3: CASSQDTSTSEQYF
V: TRBV4-2
D: -
J: TRBJ2-7
size: many

DNA: TGTGCCAGCACCACCGGACTAGCGGGAGAGGGGAACACCGGGGAGCTGTTTTTT
CDR3: CASTTGLAGEGNTGELFF
V: TRBV6-1
D: TRBD2
J: TRBJ2-2
size: few

DNA: TGCAGCGTTCAACCCGGACCGGCCTATGGCTACACCTTC
CDR3: CSVQPGPAYGYTF
V: TRBV29-1
D: -
J: TRBJ1-2
size: few

DNA: TGCAGTGCTAGAGGGCAGGGAAAAGACTATGGCTACACCTTC
CDR3: CSARGQGKDYGYTF
V: TRBV20-1
D: -
J: TRBJ1-2
size: many

DNA: TGCAGTGCTAGAGGAGACCGGGACAGGGGTTACGAGCAGTACTTC
CDR3: CSARGDRDRGYEQYF
V: TRBV20-1
D: TRBD1
J: TRBJ2-7
size: -

DNA: TGCAGTGCTAGTTCCCTCTATGGCTACACCTTC
CDR3: CSASSLYGYTF
V: TRBV20-1
D: -
J: TRBJ1-2
size: many

DNA: TGTGCCAGCAGTGAAGCGGGGATTTATAGCAATCAGCCCCAGCATTTT
CDR3: CASSEAGIYSNQPQHF
V: TRBV6-1
D: -
J: TRBJ1-5
size: -

DNA: TGCAGTGCCCCTGAGTTCCCCCTGATAGCGGGGGGGACCCAGTACTTC
CDR3: CSAPEFPLIAGGTQYF
V: TRBV20-1
D: TRBD2
J: TRBJ2-5
size: many

DNA: TGCGCCAGCAGCTCCGGGGACAGGGGCGACCAAGAGACCCAGTACTTC
CDR3: CASSSGDRGDQETQYF
V: TRBV5-1
D: TRBD1
J: TRBJ2-5
size: many

DNA: TGTGCCAGCAGCTTTGGGACCAGCTCCTACGAGCAGTACTTC
CDR3: CASSFGTSSYEQYF
V: TRBV7-2
D: -
J: TRBJ2-7
size: many

DNA: TGCGCCAGCAAAACCGGAGGACTAATCACAGATGCGCAGTATTTT
CDR3: CASKTGGLITDAQYF
V: TRBV4-1
D: -
J: TRBJ2-3
size: -

DNA: TGTGCCAGCACCCTATCAACGACTAGCAAGCAGTTCTTC
CDR3: CASTLSTTSKQFF
V: TRBV7-2
D: TRBD2
J: TRBJ2-1
size: -

DNA: TGCGCCGGCAGCCCTGGACTAGGGATGGCAGATACGCAGTATTTT
CDR3: CAGSPGLGMADTQYF
V: TRBV5-1
D: TRBD2
J: TRBJ2-3
size: -

DNA: TGCGCCAGCAGCCCCACGGGCCCAGAGACCCAGTACTTC
CDR3: CASSPTGPETQYF
V: TRBV5-1
D: -
J: TRBJ2-5
size: few

DNA: TGTGCCAGCAGCCCTGGGGGGGTGAGAGAGCAGTACTTC
CDR3: CASSPGGVREQYF
V: TRBV2
D: TRBD2
J: TRBJ2-4
size: -

DNA: TGTGCCAGCTTGCCGACAGGAAGCTCCTACGAGCAGTACTTC
CDR3: CASLPTGSSYEQYF
V: TRBV28
D: -
J: TRBJ2-7
size: few

DNA: TGTGCCAGCAGCCAAGATCAGGTAGATCAGCCCCAGCATTTT
CDR3: CASSQDQVDQPQHF
V: TRBV3-1
D: -
J: TRBJ1-5
size: many

DNA: TGTGCCAGCAGTTTGCCCCGCAGGGTCCCCTACAATGAGCAGTTCTTC
CDR3: CASSLPRRVPYNEQFF
V: TRBV12-3/TRBV12-4
D: -
J: TRBJ2-1
size: many

DNA: TGTGCCAGCATCAGTCCTGGCTACACCTTC
CDR3: CASISPGYTF
V: TRBV2
D: -
J: TRBJ1-2
size: few

DNA: TGCAGTGGGGCGGGACAGGGTTTGATAGCTTTCTTT
CDR3: CSGAGQGLIAFF
V: TRBV20-1
D: TRBD1
J: TRBJ1-1
size: -

DNA: TGCAGCGTTGAAGAGAGGCTAGCGGTCTACAATGAGCAGTTCTTC
CDR3: CSVEERLAVYNEQFF
V: TRBV29-1
D: TRBD2
J: TRBJ2-1
size: many

DNA: TGCGCCAGCAGCTTACAGGGACTTGAAGGCTACACCTTC
CDR3: CASSLQGLEGYTF
V: TRBV5-1
D: -
J: TRBJ1-2
size: many

DNA: TGCGCCAGCAGCGGTAGCGGGACCTACGAGCAGTACTTC
CDR3: CASSGSGTYEQYF
V: TRBV10-1
D: TRBD2
J: TRBJ2-7
size: many

DNA: TGCGCCAGCAGCTTGGCCGGGACTAGCGCTGAAGCTTTCTTT
CDR3: CASSLAGTSAEAFF
V: TRBV5-1
D: -
J: TRBJ1-1
size: -